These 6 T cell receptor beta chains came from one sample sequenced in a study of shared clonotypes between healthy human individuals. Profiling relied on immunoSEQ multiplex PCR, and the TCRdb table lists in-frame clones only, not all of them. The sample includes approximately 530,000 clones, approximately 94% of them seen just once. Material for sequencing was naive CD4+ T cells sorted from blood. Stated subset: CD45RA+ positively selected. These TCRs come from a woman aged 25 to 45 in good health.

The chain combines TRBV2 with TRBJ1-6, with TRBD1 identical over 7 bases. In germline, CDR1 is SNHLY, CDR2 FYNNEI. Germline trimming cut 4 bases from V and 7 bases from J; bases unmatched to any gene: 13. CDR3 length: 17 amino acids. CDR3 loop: CASSGWTGQRRNSPLHF. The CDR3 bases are TGTGCCAGCAGTGGATGGACAGGTCAGAGGCGCAATTCACCCCTCCACTTT.

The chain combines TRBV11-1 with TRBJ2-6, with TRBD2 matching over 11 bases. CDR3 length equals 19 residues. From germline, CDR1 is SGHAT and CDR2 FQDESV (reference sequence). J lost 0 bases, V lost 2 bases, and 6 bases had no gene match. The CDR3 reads CASSLLGLADHSGANVLTF. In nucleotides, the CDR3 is TGTGCCAGCAGCTTATTGGGACTAGCGGATCACTCTGGGGCCAACGTCCTGACTTTC.

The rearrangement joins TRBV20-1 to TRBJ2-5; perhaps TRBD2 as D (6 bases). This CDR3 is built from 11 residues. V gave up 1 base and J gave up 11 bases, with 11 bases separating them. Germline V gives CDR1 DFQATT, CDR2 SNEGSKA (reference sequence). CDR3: CSARGWEEQYF. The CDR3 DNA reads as TGCAGTGCTAGAGGATGGGAGGAGCAGTACTTC.

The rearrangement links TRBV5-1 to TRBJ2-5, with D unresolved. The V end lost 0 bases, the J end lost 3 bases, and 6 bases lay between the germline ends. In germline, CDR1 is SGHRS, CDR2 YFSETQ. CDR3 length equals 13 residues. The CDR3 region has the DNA TGCGCCAGCAGCTTGGAGGTAAAAGAGACCCAGTACTTC. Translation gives CASSLEVKETQYF.

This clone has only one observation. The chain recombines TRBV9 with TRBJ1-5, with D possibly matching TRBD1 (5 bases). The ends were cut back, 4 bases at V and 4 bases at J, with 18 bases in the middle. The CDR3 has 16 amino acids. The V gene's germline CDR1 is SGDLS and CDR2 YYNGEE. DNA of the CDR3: TGTGCCAGCAGCCCGTACGGGGACCGAGAGAATCAGCCCCAGCATTTT. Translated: CASSPYGDRENQPQHF.

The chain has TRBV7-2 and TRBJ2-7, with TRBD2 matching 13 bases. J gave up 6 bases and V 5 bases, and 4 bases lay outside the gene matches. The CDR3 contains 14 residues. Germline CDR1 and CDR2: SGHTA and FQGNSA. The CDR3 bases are TGTGCCAGCAGCCCCCGGACTAGCGGGGGCGAGCAGTACTTC. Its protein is CASSPRTSGGEQYF.